This T cell receptor beta chain was found in a study of human thymus T cells. Notes on this clone: Its antigen is not identified.

V shed 2 bases, J shed 4 bases, and the junction held 10 bases outside the gene matches. The V gene's germline CDR1 is SGHDN and CDR2 FVKESK. The length of the CDR3 is 17 residues. The protocol was immunoSEQ multiplex PCR, while the TCRdb copy is restricted to in-frame clones and leaves out a portion. Here the sample spans some 78,000 clones, around 96% being singletons. The study used thymus tissue resected during corrective heart surgery. Study outcomes and limitations: V and J gene usage appeared biased in thymic and blood repertoires. In unrelated individuals, thymic repertoires overlapped highly, according to related research.

Sequences were obtained from thymus tissue. This sequence originates from a boy under three years old with a congenital heart defect but otherwise immunologically healthy. The chain combines TRBV14 with TRBJ2-5, with 10 bases that match TRBD1. CDR3 bases: TGTGCCAGCAGCCAACTGGGGGGGACAGGGGATAGAGAGACCCAGTACTTC. This gives the protein CASSQLGGTGDRETQYF.